The 2 T cell receptor beta chains presented below share a single source sample, sequenced in a study of identical twins. A single record per CDR3 protein comes from TCRdb applying MiXCR to the 5' RACE reads. This table has 350,000 to 450,000 distinct CDR3 sequences, around 20% appearing once. What was sequenced was naive T cells sorted from blood. Receptor source: a man between 45 and 60 years old in good health.

The rearrangement uses TRBV6-1 and TRBJ1-5; the match to TRBD1 covers 8 bases. The CDR3 covers 14 residues. Germline lookup yields CDR1 MNHNS and CDR2 SASEGT. V trimming: 6 bases; J trimming: 4 bases; junction bases outside the gene matches: 5. CDR3 sequence: CASRPGQVNQPQHF. The DNA of the CDR3 is TGTGCCAGCAGACCGGGACAGGTTAATCAGCCCCAGCATTTT.

This clonotype was seen repeatedly, ten times or more. The rearrangement links TRBV19 to TRBJ2-4; no clear D. The CDR3 length is 14 residues. Germline V CDR1 and CDR2: LNHDA, SQIVND (reference sequence). The V end lost 3 bases, the J end lost 9 bases, and 15 bases lay between the germline ends. CDR3 coding DNA: TGTGCCAGTAGTATTGGAACCGTAAAGAGCATTCAGTACTTC. It yields the protein CASSIGTVKSIQYF.